Below, 7 T cell receptor beta chains from the same sample are listed, as sequenced in a study of CD8+ T cells in alopecia areata. Extracted RNA was reverse transcribed, and the resulting cDNA served as sequencing template. TCRdb's table, derived via immunoSEQ multiplex PCR, lists solely in-frame clones and lacks some. The data hold 150,000 to 200,000 clones, with about three fifths observed a single time. The sample's treatment: oral pan-JAK inhibitor, 5-10 mg twice daily. The sequences come from CD4+ T cells sorted from blood, collected at week 49, from a patient treated with tofacitinib. Receptors were obtained from a human donor with alopecia areata.

The chain couples TRBV5-6 to TRBJ1-5; D is undetermined. Per the germline V gene, CDR1 is SGHDT and CDR2 is YYEEEE. CDR3 length equals 17 residues. Trimming cost V 3 bases and J 0 bases, with 16 bases left between them. CDR3 loop: CASSWTSPMDSNQPQHF. The CDR3, as DNA: TGTGCCAGCAGCTGGACCTCGCCGATGGATAGCAATCAGCCCCAGCATTTT.

V gene TRBV6-1 combines with J gene TRBJ1-2; 7 nucleotides align to TRBD1. V lost 3 bases to trimming and J lost 4 bases; unmatched junction nucleotides: 5. Germline CDR1 reads MNHNS; CDR2 reads SASEGT. The CDR3 contains 14 residues. The CDR3 loop is CASSDTGQTYGYTF. For the CDR3, the DNA is TGTGCCAGCAGTGACACGGGACAGACCTATGGCTACACCTTC.

The chain uses TRBV6-6 and TRBJ2-7, with 7 bases that match TRBD2. Germline CDR1 MNHNY, CDR2 SVGAGI (reference sequence). J was trimmed by 3 bases and V by 0 bases; bases with no gene match: 2. The CDR3 is 14 residues long. DNA of the CDR3: TGTGCCAGCAGTTACTCGCGGACTAGCTACGAGCAGTACTTC. Amino acid sequence: CASSYSRTSYEQYF.

CDR3 protein: CASSPGVTGELFF. The CDR3 DNA is TGTGCCAGCAGTCCCGGCGTCACCGGGGAGCTGTTTTTT. The rearrangement joins TRBV27 to TRBJ2-2; D remains unclear. This CDR3 comprises 13 residues. Trimming left V 5 bases short and J 4 bases short, with 8 bases between. The germline CDR1 and CDR2 sequences are MNHEY and SMNVEV (reference sequence).

The chain links TRBV20-1 to TRBJ2-5; D gene uncertain. Trimming took off 3 bases at V and 5 bases at J, with 4 bases between the two ends. CDR1 and CDR2 from the germline V gene are DFQATT and SNEGSKA (reference sequence). The CDR3 consists of 10 residues. The CDR3 DNA reads as TGCAGTGCTAGTCTTGAGACCCAGTACTTC. As protein: CSASLETQYF.

The rearrangement uses TRBV25-1 and TRBJ1-5; D not certain. The germline V gene has CDR1 MGHDK and CDR2 SYGVNS. V lost 3 bases, J lost 5 bases, and 5 bases lay in between. This CDR3 spans 12 amino acids. The CDR3 loop reads CASSDGDQPQHF. Written as DNA, the CDR3 is TGTGCCAGCAGTGACGGGGATCAGCCCCAGCATTTT. Using reference TRBV25-1 and TRBJ1-5 for the parts outside the CDR3, the full variable domain is EADIYQTPRYLVIGTGKKITLECSQTMGHDKMYWYQQDPGMELHLIHYSYGVNSTEKGDLSSESTVSRIRTEHFPLTLESARPSHTSQYLCASSDGDQPQHFGDGTRLSIL.

The rearrangement joins TRBV2 to TRBJ1-2, with TRBD1 identical over 7 bases. V trimming: 2 bases; J trimming: 2 bases; junction bases outside the gene matches: 8. CDR3 length: 16 residues. Germline loops: CDR1 SNHLY, CDR2 FYNNEI. The chain's CDR3 is CASSERRAGGNYGYTF. For the CDR3, the DNA is TGTGCCAGCAGTGAACGTAGGGCAGGGGGGAACTATGGCTACACCTTC.